This T cell receptor (beta chain) was identified during a study of blood T cell repertoires in COVID-19. CDR1 LGHNA and CDR2 YNFKEQ come from the germline V gene. This CDR3 region has 17 residues. Losses at the gene ends were 0 bases for V and 0 bases for J; bases not matched to a gene: 2. Authors' analysis steps: Using reference gene primer amplification, nucleated cell counts were estimated. The data were produced by immunoSEQ multiplex PCR, yet TCRdb's version contains in-frame clones alone and is incomplete. V, J and clone size reflect that table, while D and trimming were determined from the DNA. The data contain some 200,000 clones, roughly nine tenths of them singletons. Cohorts were assigned according to the clinical history that participants reported.

This chain uses TRBV4-2 with TRBJ2-3, with 11 bases identical to TRBD2. Sequencing was carried out using PBMCs or T cells enriched from blood (not recorded which). The TCR sequence derives from a woman between 18 and 30 years old in a cohort exposed to, infected with or recovered from COVID-19 (not recorded which). The CDR3 here is CASSQETSGGSTDTQYF. CDR3 nucleotide sequence: TGTGCCAGCAGCCAAGAAACTAGCGGGGGAAGCACAGATACGCAGTATTTT.